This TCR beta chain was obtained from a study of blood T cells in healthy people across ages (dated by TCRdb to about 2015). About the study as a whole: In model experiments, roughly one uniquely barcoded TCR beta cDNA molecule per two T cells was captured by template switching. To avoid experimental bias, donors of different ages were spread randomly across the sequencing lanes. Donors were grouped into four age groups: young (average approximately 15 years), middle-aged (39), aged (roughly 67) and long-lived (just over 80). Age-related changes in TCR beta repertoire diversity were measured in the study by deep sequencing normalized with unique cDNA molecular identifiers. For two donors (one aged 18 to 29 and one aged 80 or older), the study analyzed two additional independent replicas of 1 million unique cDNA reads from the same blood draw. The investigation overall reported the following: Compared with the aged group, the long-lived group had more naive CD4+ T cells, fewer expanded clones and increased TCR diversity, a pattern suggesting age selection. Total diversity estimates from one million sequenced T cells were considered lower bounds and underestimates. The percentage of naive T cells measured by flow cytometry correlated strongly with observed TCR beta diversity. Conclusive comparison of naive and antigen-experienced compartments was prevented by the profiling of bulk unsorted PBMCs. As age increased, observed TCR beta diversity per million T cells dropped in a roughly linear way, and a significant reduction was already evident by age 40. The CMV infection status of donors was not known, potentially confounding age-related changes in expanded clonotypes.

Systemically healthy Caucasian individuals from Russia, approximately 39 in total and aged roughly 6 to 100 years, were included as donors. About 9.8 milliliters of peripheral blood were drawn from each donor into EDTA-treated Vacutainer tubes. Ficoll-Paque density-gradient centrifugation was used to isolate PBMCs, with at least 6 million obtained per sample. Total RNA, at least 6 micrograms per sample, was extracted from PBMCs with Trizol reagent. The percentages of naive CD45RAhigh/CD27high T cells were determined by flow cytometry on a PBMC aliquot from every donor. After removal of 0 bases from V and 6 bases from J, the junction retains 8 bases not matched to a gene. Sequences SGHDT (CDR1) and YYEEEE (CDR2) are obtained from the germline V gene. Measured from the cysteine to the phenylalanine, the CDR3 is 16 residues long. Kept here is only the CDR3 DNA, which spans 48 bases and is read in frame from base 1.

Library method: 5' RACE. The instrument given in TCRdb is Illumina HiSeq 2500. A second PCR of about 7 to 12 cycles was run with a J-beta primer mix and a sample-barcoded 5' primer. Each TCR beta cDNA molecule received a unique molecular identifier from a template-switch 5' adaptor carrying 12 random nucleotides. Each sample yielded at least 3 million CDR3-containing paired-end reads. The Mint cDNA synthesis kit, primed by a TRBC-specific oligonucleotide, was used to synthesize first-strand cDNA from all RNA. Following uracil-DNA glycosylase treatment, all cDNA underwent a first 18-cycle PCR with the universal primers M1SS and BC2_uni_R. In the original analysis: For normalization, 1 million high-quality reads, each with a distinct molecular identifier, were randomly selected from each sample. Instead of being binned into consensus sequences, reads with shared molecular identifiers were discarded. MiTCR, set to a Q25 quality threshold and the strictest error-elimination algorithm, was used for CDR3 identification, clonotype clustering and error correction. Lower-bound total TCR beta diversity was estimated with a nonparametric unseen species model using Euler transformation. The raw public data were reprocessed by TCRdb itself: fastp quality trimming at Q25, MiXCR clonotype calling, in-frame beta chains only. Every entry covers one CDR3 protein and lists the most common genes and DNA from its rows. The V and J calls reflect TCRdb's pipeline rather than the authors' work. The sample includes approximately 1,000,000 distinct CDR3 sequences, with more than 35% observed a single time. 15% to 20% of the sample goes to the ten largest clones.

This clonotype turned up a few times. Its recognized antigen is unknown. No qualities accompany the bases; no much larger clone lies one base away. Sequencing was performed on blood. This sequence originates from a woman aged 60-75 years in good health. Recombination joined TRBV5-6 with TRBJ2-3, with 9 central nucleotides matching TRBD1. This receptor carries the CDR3 CASSLGGTGYTDTQYF. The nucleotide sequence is TGTGCCAGCAGCTTGGGTGGGACAGGGTACACCGATACGCAGTATTTT.